This entry is about one TCR beta chain. The CDR3 extends 3 residues past the end of the read, so its final part is completed from the germline J gene. The source of the sample is a study of T cells in women clearing cervical HPV infection. Trimming took 6 bases from V and 4 from J; bases not matched to a gene: 5. This CDR3 has 13 residues. Generated by immunoSEQ multiplex PCR, the TCRdb table keeps only in-frame clones and is missing some. This repertoire includes tens of thousands of clones. This chain uses TRBV12-3 or TRBV12-4 with TRBJ2-7; 8 bases match TRBD1. Specimen: blood buffy coat. The TCR originated in a woman aged 18 to 75 with a cervical HPV16 infection that either progressed to CIN3+ or cleared (not recorded which). CDR3 DNA, as far as it was read: TGTGCCAGCAGCCCCGGGACAGGTTACGAG. It yields the protein CASSPGTGYE. The whole CDR3 is CASSPGTGYEQYF.